This TCR beta chain emerged from a study of beta chain features in type 1 diabetes. Study-level results: Moderate yet significant TCRB CDR3 shortening was seen in Type 1 diabetes patients in all four CD4+ subsets.

Reverse transcribing all isolated RNA meant expressed TCRB transcripts were sequenced. TCRdb's table, derived via immunoSEQ multiplex PCR, lists solely in-frame clones and lacks some. Of approximately 150,000 clones in the sample, roughly 59% were seen once. Trimming shortened V by 5 bases and J by 4 bases, and 6 bases separated the two germline ends. The CDR3 runs to 11 residues. Germline lookup yields CDR1 GTSNPN and CDR2 SVGIG (reference sequence). This clone appeared a single time. Its antigen remains unknown. The TCR originated in a man aged 30-40 years with type 1 diabetes. Sequencing was performed on naive CD4+ T cells from blood. The genes are TRBV30 and TRBJ2-1; unclear D gene. CDR3 in amino acids: CAWGRYNEQFF. CDR3 DNA: TGTGCCTGGGGAAGATACAATGAGCAGTTCTTC.